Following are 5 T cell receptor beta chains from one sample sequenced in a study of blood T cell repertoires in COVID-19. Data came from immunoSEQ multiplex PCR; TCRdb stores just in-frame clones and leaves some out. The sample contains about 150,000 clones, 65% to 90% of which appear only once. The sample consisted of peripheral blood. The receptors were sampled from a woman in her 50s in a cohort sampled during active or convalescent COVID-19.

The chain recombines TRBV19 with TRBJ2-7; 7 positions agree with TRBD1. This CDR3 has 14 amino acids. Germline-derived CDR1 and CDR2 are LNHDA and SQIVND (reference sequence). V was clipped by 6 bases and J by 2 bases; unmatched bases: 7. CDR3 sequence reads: CASRLGTGAYEQYF. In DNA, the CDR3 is TGTGCCAGTAGACTCGGAACAGGGGCCTACGAGCAGTACTTC.

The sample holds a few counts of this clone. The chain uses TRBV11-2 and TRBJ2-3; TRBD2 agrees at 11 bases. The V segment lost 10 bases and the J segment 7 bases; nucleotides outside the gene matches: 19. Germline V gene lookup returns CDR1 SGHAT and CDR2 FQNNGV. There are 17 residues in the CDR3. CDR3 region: CAIQLLSSGGRWYTQYF. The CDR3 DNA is TGTGCCATACAGCTTTTGTCTAGCGGGGGGCGGTGGTATACGCAGTATTTT.

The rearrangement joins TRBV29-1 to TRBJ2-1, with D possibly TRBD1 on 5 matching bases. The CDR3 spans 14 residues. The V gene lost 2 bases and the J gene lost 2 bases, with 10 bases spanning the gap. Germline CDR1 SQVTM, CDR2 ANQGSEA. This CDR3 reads CSVEPTGTYNEQFF. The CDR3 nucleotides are TGCAGCGTTGAACCAACAGGTACCTACAATGAGCAGTTCTTC.

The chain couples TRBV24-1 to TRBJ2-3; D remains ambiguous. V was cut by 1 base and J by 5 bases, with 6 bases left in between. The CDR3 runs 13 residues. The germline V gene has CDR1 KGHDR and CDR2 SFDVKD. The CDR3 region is CATSDFWQDTQYF. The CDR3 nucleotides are TGTGCCACCAGTGATTTTTGGCAAGATACGCAGTATTTT.

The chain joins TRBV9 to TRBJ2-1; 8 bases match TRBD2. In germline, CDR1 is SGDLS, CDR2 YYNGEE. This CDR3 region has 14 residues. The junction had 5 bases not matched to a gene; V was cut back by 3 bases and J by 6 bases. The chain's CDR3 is CASSADGTSNEQFF. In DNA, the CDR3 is TGTGCCAGCAGCGCTGACGGGACTAGCAATGAGCAGTTCTTC.